This T cell receptor (beta chain) originates from a study of T cells in Graves' hyperthyroidism and ophthalmopathy. Researchers amplified the TCR beta CDR3 regions from RNA transcripts. First-round RT-PCR with HTBI primers amplified the TCR CDR3 region. One entry per CDR3 protein, called by TCRdb with MiXCR from the multiplex PCR reads. The sample lists hundreds of thousands of distinct CDR3 sequences; roughly 45% were seen once. V lost 5 bases and J 6 bases, leaving 16 bases between the germline ends. Germline loops: CDR1 SNHLY, CDR2 FYNNEI. The CDR3 loop spans 14 amino acids. The chain recombines TRBV2 with TRBJ1-2; the D gene is possibly TRBD1 (6 bases). The origin of this receptor is an adult man with Graves' disease, either hyperthyroidism or ophthalmopathy (not recorded which). The sample taken for sequencing was peripheral blood or thyroid tissue (not recorded which). CDR3 nucleotide sequence: TGTGCCAGCAGTTTAAGGGGGGCGCTTAATGGCTACACCTTC. This translates into CASSLRGALNGYTF.